The 13 T cell receptor beta chains below all came from one sample that was sequenced in a study of CD8 T cells in Susac syndrome. The RNA input was roughly 0.45 to 1 ug, and it was reverse transcribed with random hexamers. TCRdb redid the calling of the immunoSEQ multiplex PCR reads with MiXCR, one entry per CDR3 protein. The sample consists of about 85,000 distinct CDR3 sequences, about 95% of them appearing once. Sample: CD8+ T cells from PBMCs. These receptors were collected from a human donor with Susac syndrome.

Comments on this clonotype: A junction end diverges from the germline sequence, so it may reflect a read error. This chain uses TRBV20-1 with TRBJ2-1, with no clear D. CDR3 size: 12 residues. CDR1 and CDR2 (germline): DFQATT, SNEGSKA (reference sequence). This chain's CDR3 is CGARESTDEQFF. The CDR3 DNA reads TGCGGTGCTAGAGAAAGTACAGATGAGCAGTTCTTC.

CDR3 loop: CASSSSGPSYNEQFF. CDR3 in DNA: TGTGCCAGCAGCTCCTCAGGTCCTTCCTACAATGAGCAGTTCTTC. The chain recombines TRBV7-3 with TRBJ2-1, with D uncertain. The germline V gene encodes CDR1 SGHTA and CDR2 FQGTGA. V lost 4 bases and J lost 1, with 11 bases in between. This CDR3 is 15 amino acids long. Full variable domain (remainder filled in from reference TRBV7-3 and TRBJ2-1): GAGVSQTPSNKVTEKGKYVELRCDPISGHTALYWYRQSLGQGPEFLIYFQGTGAADDSGLPNDRFFAVRPEGSVSTLKIQRTERGDSAVYLCASSSSGPSYNEQFFGPGTRLTVL.

The chain carries TRBV20-1 and TRBJ2-7; 9 bases fit TRBD2. The CDR3 is 14 amino acids. V shed 3 bases and J 5 bases; nucleotides not matched to a gene: 8. CDR1 and CDR2 (germline): DFQATT, SNEGSKA (reference sequence). CDR3 nucleotide sequence: TGCAGTGCTAGTCCTAGCGGGAACCCCAACGAGCAGTACTTC. Its protein is CSASPSGNPNEQYF.

This chain's CDR3 is CRLPSDSANTEAFF. Here the CDR3 DNA reads TGCAGACTTCCCTCGGACAGCGCGAACACTGAAGCTTTCTTT. The rearrangement joins TRBV20-1 to TRBJ1-1, with D tentatively TRBD1 (6 bases). Germline CDR1 and CDR2: DFQATT and SNEGSKA (reference sequence). The CDR3 runs to 14 residues.

The chain has TRBV20-1 and TRBJ2-1; 9 nucleotides match TRBD2. Germline CDR1 DFQATT, CDR2 SNEGSKA (reference sequence). This CDR3 has 15 residues. V shed 2 bases, J shed 2 bases, and the junction held 4 bases outside the gene matches. CDR3 in DNA: TGCAGTGCTAGACTAGCGGGACGGCCCTACAATGAGCAGTTCTTC. This encodes CSARLAGRPYNEQFF.

This chain joins TRBV4-1 and TRBJ2-5; D is unresolved. The CDR3 runs to 14 residues. Between the trimmed V and J ends, which lost 0 bases and 4 bases, there was a span of 9 bases. From germline, CDR1 is MGHRA and CDR2 YSYEKL. The CDR3 coding sequence is TGCGCCAGCAGCCAAGAAGACCCTCGAGAGACCCAGTACTTC. This gives the protein CASSQEDPRETQYF.

The V call is TRBV30, the J call TRBJ1-2; TRBD1 might be the D (5 bases). This CDR3 is built from 13 residues. V lost 4 bases and J lost 4, with 13 bases in between. Germline V CDR1 and CDR2: GTSNPN, SVGIG (reference sequence). CDR3 coding DNA: TGTGCCTGGACTACCTCTGACAGCTATGGCTACACCTTC. Translating gives CAWTTSDSYGYTF.

The chain combines TRBV15 with TRBJ2-7, with D possibly being TRBD2 (5 bases). V was trimmed by 1 base and J by 2 bases, leaving 9 bases between them. CDR1 LNHNV and CDR2 YYDKDF come from the germline V gene (reference sequence). The CDR3 runs 14 residues. CDR3 sequence (DNA): TGTGCCACCAGCAGAGTGGGAGCGGCCTACGAGCAGTACTTC. Protein product: CATSRVGAAYEQYF. Full variable domain (outside the CDR3, taken from reference TRBV15 and TRBJ2-7): DAMVIQNPRYQVTQFGKPVTLSCSQTLNHNVMYWYQQKSSQAPKLLFHYYDKDFNNEADTPDNFQSRRPNTSFCFLDIRSPGLGDTAMYLCATSRVGAAYEQYFGPGTRLTVT.

This clonotype was found a few times. The chain is built from TRBV27 and TRBJ2-7, with D possibly being TRBD1 (5 bases). Looked up from germline, CDR1 is MNHEY and CDR2 is SMNVEV (reference sequence). The V end lost 2 bases, the J end lost 1 base, and 6 bases lay between the germline ends. The CDR3 has 13 residues. The CDR3 loop reads CASSLTGSYEQYF. The CDR3 DNA sequence: TGTGCCAGCAGTTTAACAGGATCCTACGAGCAGTACTTC.

The rearrangement uses TRBV5-4 and TRBJ2-3, with 8 bases fitting TRBD2. This CDR3 region has 15 residues. The germline CDR1 and CDR2 sequences are SGHNT and YYREEE (reference sequence). V was pared by 6 bases and J by 0 bases, with 6 bases of the junction left unmatched. The CDR3 region is CASKVSGVSTDTQYF. As DNA, the CDR3 is TGTGCCAGCAAGGTTAGCGGGGTTAGCACAGATACGCAGTATTTT.

The chain recombines TRBV29-1 with TRBJ1-1; D unresolved. The CDR3 is 13 amino acids. The V gene's germline CDR1 is SQVTM and CDR2 ANQGSEA. The V gene lost 7 bases and the J gene lost 5 bases, with 17 bases spanning the gap. The CDR3 DNA is TGCAGCGGTGAGGACCGCTCGGGGACTGAAGCTTTCTTT. Translation: CSGEDRSGTEAFF.

The chain employs TRBV7-3 and TRBJ2-7, with D possibly being TRBD2 (5 bases). Germline CDR1 reads SGHTA; CDR2 reads FQGTGA. The CDR3 sequence is 12 residues long. V lost 3 bases, J lost 3 bases, and 6 bases lay in between. CDR3 region: CASSFGDYEQYF. The CDR3 coding sequence is TGTGCCAGCAGCTTCGGGGACTACGAGCAGTACTTC.

This chain links TRBV5-5 with TRBJ2-4, with D perhaps matching TRBD1 (5 bases). The V gene's germline CDR1 is SGHKS and CDR2 YYEKEE (reference sequence). This CDR3 spans 14 amino acids. V was clipped by 3 bases and J by 5 bases, with 12 bases between them. The CDR3 protein is CASSSTGPQNIQYF. In DNA, the CDR3 is TGTGCCAGCAGCTCCACAGGACCCCAAAACATTCAGTACTTC. Full variable domain (outside the CDR3, taken from reference TRBV5-5 and TRBJ2-4): DAGVTQSPTHLIKTRGQQVTLRCSPISGHKSVSWYQQVLGQGPQFIFQYYEKEERGRGNFPDRFSARQFPNYSSELNVNALLLGDSALYLCASSSTGPQNIQYFGAGTRLSVL.